These 10 T cell receptor beta chains originate from one sample sequenced in a study of blood T cells in healthy people across ages. Primers used in a second PCR of roughly 6 to 12 cycles were a sample-barcoded 5' primer and a J-beta primer mix. Each CDR3 protein gets one entry after TCRdb re-called the 5' RACE reads with MiXCR. The repertoire has about 1.5 million distinct CDR3 sequences, 42% of them found once; the top ten carry roughly 8.2%. Sequenced sample: blood. The receptors here all came from a woman younger than 35 in good health.

The rearrangement links TRBV12-3 or TRBV12-4 to TRBJ2-5, with D tentatively TRBD2 (6 bases). Between the trimmed V and J ends, which lost 2 bases and 5 bases, there was a span of 12 bases. This CDR3 region has 14 residues. CDR3 DNA sequence: TGTGCCAGCAGTTTAAGGGTGGGGAGGGAGACCCAGTACTTC. Its translation: CASSLRVGRETQYF.

The V call is TRBV7-9, the J call TRBJ2-5; 12 bases map to TRBD2. Germline lookup yields CDR1 SEHNR and CDR2 FQNEAQ (reference sequence). After removal of 4 bases from V and 5 bases from J, the junction contained 2 bases not matched to a gene. The CDR3 is made up of 14 amino acids. CDR3 protein: CASSSSGGDETQYF. In DNA, the CDR3 is TGTGCCAGCAGCTCTAGCGGGGGGGATGAGACCCAGTACTTC.

J is TRBJ2-1 and V is TRBV12-3 or TRBV12-4; 7 bases match TRBD1. The V and J ends lost 6 bases and 2 bases, in that order; junction bases with no gene match: 10. The CDR3 sequence is 16 residues long. The CDR3 reads CASRKAGTVTYNEQFF. CDR3 sequence (DNA): TGTGCCAGCAGGAAAGCCGGGACAGTGACCTACAATGAGCAGTTCTTC.

The chain couples TRBV27 to TRBJ2-7; D perhaps matches TRBD2 (6 bases). Trimming removed 3 bases from V and 0 bases from J, with 15 bases in between. This CDR3 comprises 16 residues. Germline V CDR1 and CDR2: MNHEY, SMNVEV (reference sequence). CDR3 protein: CASSFESRRGSYEQYF. The CDR3 coding sequence is TGTGCCAGCAGTTTCGAGAGTCGGCGGGGCTCCTACGAGCAGTACTTC.

V and J are TRBV10-3 and TRBJ2-3, with D maybe TRBD2 (6 bases). The CDR3 has 16 residues. V shed 3 bases and J shed 2 bases, with 15 bases lying between them. CDR1 and CDR2 (germline): ENHRY, SYGVKD. CDR3: CAISEGSGLPTDTQYF. CDR3 nucleotides: TGTGCCATCAGTGAAGGGAGCGGGCTTCCCACAGATACGCAGTATTTT.

The chain carries TRBV5-1 and TRBJ2-1, with 9 positions matching TRBD2. Germline lookup yields CDR1 SGHRS and CDR2 YFSETQ. There are 16 residues in the CDR3. With V trimmed by 1 base and J by 5 bases, 7 bases remained unmatched. The CDR3 nucleotides are TGCGCCAGCAGCTTGACAGTAGCGGGAGTCAACAATGAGCAGTTCTTC. Protein sequence: CASSLTVAGVNNEQFF.

In this sample, this clonotype turned up many times. The V and J genes are TRBV4-1 and TRBJ2-4; D might be TRBD1 (5 bases). Trimming took off 0 bases at V and 5 bases at J, with 14 bases between the two ends. The germline V gene encodes CDR1 MGHRA and CDR2 YSYEKL. The CDR3 sequence is 16 residues long. The CDR3, as DNA: TGCGCCAGCAGCCAAGAAGGCAGGGTGTCCGAAAACATTCAGTACTTC. It codes for CASSQEGRVSENIQYF.

This chain joins TRBV2 and TRBJ2-3, with D unclear. The CDR3 consists of 14 residues. Germline CDR1 SNHLY, CDR2 FYNNEI. V lost 2 bases, J lost 0 bases, and 6 bases lay in between. The DNA of the CDR3 is TGTGCCAGCAGTGAAACGTGGAGCACAGATACGCAGTATTTT. Its protein product is CASSETWSTDTQYF.

The sample holds many counts of this clonotype. V and J are TRBV4-1 and TRBJ2-7; TRBD1 is a possible D gene (6 bases). Trimming shortened V by 1 base and J by 5 bases, and 9 bases separated the two germline ends. CDR1 is MGHRA, CDR2 YSYEKL, per germline. This CDR3 region has 13 residues. CDR3 nucleotides: TGCGCCAGCAGCCAAGCAGGGGATAACGAGCAGTACTTC. It specifies CASSQAGDNEQYF.

The V and J genes are TRBV5-1 and TRBJ1-1; D remains unclear. Trimming left V 0 bases short and J 4 bases short, with 13 bases between. The length of the CDR3 is 15 residues. Germline assignment: CDR1 SGHRS and CDR2 YFSETQ. This CDR3 is CASSLDGVEFTEAFF. The CDR3 nucleotides read TGCGCCAGCAGCTTGGACGGGGTAGAATTCACTGAAGCTTTCTTT.